A single sample gave rise to the 22 T cell receptor beta chains below, sequenced in a study of shared clonotypes between healthy human individuals. The method was immunoSEQ multiplex PCR; TCRdb's version includes in-frame clones alone and lacks a portion of them. The sample consists of about 2.2 million clones, about 93% of them appearing once. Naive CD8 cells lacked CD45RO, underwent positive selection for CCR7 and left out terminally differentiated effector memory CD45RA+ cells. Source material: naive CD8+ T cells from PBMCs. The receptors were gathered from a man between 18 and 29 years old in good health. Some clones in this sample may be carry-over from other donors' samples.

V usage is TRBV10-2 and J usage is TRBJ2-7, with D unresolved. Trimming took 6 bases from V and 2 from J, leaving 14 bases between them. The germline V gene has CDR1 WSHSY and CDR2 SAAADI. This CDR3 has 14 amino acids. CDR3 sequence (DNA): TGCGCCAGCAGCCCCCCGGAGAGCGCCTACGAGCAGTACTTC. This gives the protein CASSPPESAYEQYF.

This clone was picked up one time. The V gene is TRBV4-3, the J gene TRBJ1-1; D not resolved. The V end was cut by 1 base, the J end by 0 bases, with 21 bases between. The CDR3 totals 19 residues. The germline V gene has CDR1 LGHNA and CDR2 YSLEER. The CDR3 spells CASSQVVVGSAHVNTEAFF. The CDR3 DNA follows: TGCGCCAGCAGCCAAGTCGTCGTGGGCAGTGCCCATGTGAACACTGAAGCTTTCTTT.

CDR3 nucleotides: TGTGCCAGCAGCGCCAGACGGGAGGGAGGTTTCAATGAGCAGTTCTTC. It translates to CASSARREGGFNEQFF. The V and J genes are TRBV9 and TRBJ2-1; 8 nucleotides align to TRBD2. The V and J ends lost 3 bases and 6 bases, in that order; junction bases with no gene match: 11. CDR1 is SGDLS and CDR2 is YYNGEE in the germline V gene. The CDR3 has 16 residues.

The chain carries TRBV13 and TRBJ2-7; D call uncertain. Germline loops: CDR1 PRHDT, CDR2 FYEKMQ (reference sequence). V was clipped by 6 bases and J by 5 bases, with 14 bases between them. This CDR3 region has 13 residues. CDR3 in amino acids: CASRGMLRDEQYF. CDR3 DNA sequence: TGTGCCAGCAGAGGGATGCTGCGTGACGAGCAGTACTTC.

The chain joins TRBV4-2 to TRBJ2-7; 15 bases fit TRBD2. CDR1 LGHNA and CDR2 YNFKEQ come from the germline V gene. V was clipped by 1 base and J by 0 bases; unmatched bases: 10. The CDR3 sequence is 20 residues long. The CDR3 coding sequence is TGTGCCAGCAGCCAAGCTGCCCCGGGACTAGCGGGGGGCATCTCCTACGAGCAGTACTTC. This translates into CASSQAAPGLAGGISYEQYF.

The chain is built from TRBV5-4 and TRBJ1-2; tentatively, D is TRBD1 (6 bases). The CDR3 loop spans 16 amino acids. Germline V gene lookup returns CDR1 SGHNT and CDR2 YYREEE (reference sequence). Trimming pared 3 bases from V and 2 bases from J, leaving 17 bases between. The CDR3 loop is CASSSQGSGGNYGYTF. As DNA, the CDR3 is TGTGCCAGCAGCTCTCAGGGATCGGGGGGCAACTATGGCTACACCTTC.

The V call is TRBV27, the J call TRBJ2-7, with TRBD1 as a possible D gene (5 bases). CDR1 is MNHEY, CDR2 SMNVEV, per germline (reference sequence). With 6 bases removed from V and 6 bases from J, the gap between germline ends came to 12 bases. The CDR3 runs 12 residues. DNA of the CDR3: TGTGCCAGCAGATCAGGGTTTAGCGAGCAGTACTTC. Its protein is CASRSGFSEQYF.

This clone showed up just once. The chain uses TRBV11-1 and TRBJ2-5, with TRBD2 matching 8 bases. The germline gives CDR1 SGHAT, CDR2 FQDESV (reference sequence). This CDR3 contains 18 residues. The junction had 15 bases not matched to a gene; V was cut back by 1 base and J by 5 bases. In DNA, the CDR3 is TGTGCCAGCAGCTTAGAGGGCGGGGGACTAGGAAGGGCTGAGACCCAGTACTTC. It translates to CASSLEGGGLGRAETQYF.

The chain uses TRBV27 and TRBJ2-1; D might be TRBD2 (5 bases). The ends were cut back, 5 bases at V and 8 bases at J, with 22 bases in the middle. CDR3 length: 16 amino acids. Germline values: CDR1 MNHEY, CDR2 SMNVEV (reference sequence). CDR3 bases: TGTGCCAGCAGTCCCTCGTGGGGAGTCCGGATCGATGAGCAGTTCTTC. Protein sequence: CASSPSWGVRIDEQFF.

V usage is TRBV10-3 and J usage is TRBJ2-7; 7 nucleotides line up with TRBD1. The V gene end was trimmed by 3 bases and the J gene end by 2 bases; junction bases not matched to a gene: 19. This CDR3 is built from 19 residues. Germline CDR1 is ENHRY and CDR2 is SYGVKD. CDR3 residues: CAISDVVGGKAGGTYEQYF. In nucleotides, the CDR3 is TGTGCCATCAGTGATGTGGTGGGCGGTAAGGCAGGGGGAACCTACGAGCAGTACTTC.

The rearrangement joins TRBV7-8 to TRBJ1-4, with a tentative D call TRBD1 (5 bases). Trimming removed 4 bases from V and 3 bases from J, with 15 bases in between. The CDR3 has 16 amino acids. From germline, CDR1 is SGHVS and CDR2 FQNEAQ. The CDR3, as DNA: TGTGCCAGCAGCTCCTCGCTCGGGACGGCTAATGAAAAACTGTTTTTT. As protein: CASSSSLGTANEKLFF.

The rearrangement joins TRBV7-9 to TRBJ1-1, with D perhaps matching TRBD1 (6 bases). Per the germline V gene, CDR1 is SEHNR and CDR2 is FQNEAQ (reference sequence). There are 16 residues in the CDR3. The V gene lost 1 base and the J gene lost 1 base, with 13 bases spanning the gap. The CDR3 protein is CASSLVQGDPNTEAFF. For the CDR3, the DNA is TGTGCCAGCAGCTTAGTACAGGGAGACCCGAACACTGAAGCTTTCTTT.

This chain connects TRBV28 to TRBJ2-1, with TRBD2 matching 7 bases. Germline CDR1 reads MDHEN; CDR2 reads SYDVKM. The trim removed 7 bases at V and 2 bases at J, leaving 11 bases unmatched. There are 16 residues in the CDR3. CDR3 in DNA: TGTGCCAGCAACACCCGGGGGGATAGGGCCTACAATGAGCAGTTCTTC. It yields the protein CASNTRGDRAYNEQFF.

The rearrangement links TRBV7-2 to TRBJ2-7; 8 bases fit TRBD1. Trimming took 5 bases from V and 1 from J; bases not matched to a gene: 4. This CDR3 has 14 amino acids. Germline V gene data show CDR1 as SGHTA and CDR2 as FQGNSA. The CDR3 here is CASSTWDRSYEQYF. Here the CDR3 DNA reads TGTGCCAGCAGCACCTGGGACAGGTCCTACGAGCAGTACTTC.

The chain couples TRBV14 to TRBJ2-5, with D perhaps matching TRBD2 (5 bases). Germline V gene data show CDR1 as SGHDN and CDR2 as FVKESK. This CDR3 has 15 residues. The V and J ends lost 0 bases and 2 bases respectively, with 10 bases between them. CDR3 nucleotides: TGTGCCAGCAGCCAAGAATCCGGGAAGCAAGAGACCCAGTACTTC. It translates to CASSQESGKQETQYF.

J is TRBJ2-7 and V is TRBV14, with D maybe TRBD1 (6 bases). V dropped 2 bases and J dropped 5 bases, with 19 bases sitting between them. The germline gives CDR1 SGHDN, CDR2 FVKESK. The CDR3 sequence is 16 residues long. The CDR3 DNA reads TGTGCCAGCAGCCAAAAAGGGACACTGGGGACCCACGAGCAGTACTTC. It translates to CASSQKGTLGTHEQYF.

The V gene is TRBV21-1, the J gene TRBJ2-7; whether TRBD2, the table's D call, matches the DNA was not checked. TRBV21-1 is tagged as a pseudogene. The CDR3 contains 17 residues. The CDR3: CARTGLAGVVWNYEQYF. As DNA, the CDR3 is TGTGCCCGGACGGGACTAGCGGGAGTGGTATGGAACTACGAGCAGTACTTC.

As for this clone: Different DNA sequences within this sample yield the same CDR3. The chain recombines TRBV13 with TRBJ1-1, with unresolved D. CDR3 length: 12 amino acids. Germline CDR1 and CDR2: PRHDT and FYEKMQ (reference sequence). Trimming stripped 6 bases from V and 5 bases from J, with 10 bases between. CDR3: CASSQGGTEAFF. CDR3 nucleotides: TGTGCCAGCAGTCAAGGAGGGACTGAAGCTTTCTTT.

This clone was recorded once. The chain recombines TRBV27 with TRBJ2-5; TRBD2 matches 9 bases. J gave up 0 bases and V 5 bases, and 10 bases lay outside the gene matches. There are 17 residues in the CDR3. CDR1 MNHEY and CDR2 SMNVEV come from the germline V gene (reference sequence). The CDR3 DNA sequence: TGTGCCAGCAGTCTAGGGGTAGGACTAGCGTACCAAGAGACCCAGTACTTC. Protein product: CASSLGVGLAYQETQYF.

The J gene is TRBJ2-7, the V gene TRBV28; 7 bases map to TRBD1. The junction had 7 bases not matched to a gene; V was cut back by 2 bases and J by 3 bases. The germline V gene has CDR1 MDHEN and CDR2 SYDVKM. The CDR3 has 15 amino acids. CDR3 amino acids: CASSLGDRVDYEQYF. The CDR3 DNA reads TGTGCCAGCAGTTTAGGCGACAGGGTGGACTACGAGCAGTACTTC.

J is TRBJ2-1 and V is TRBV9, with D possibly being TRBD2 (6 bases). Germline V gene sequence: CDR1 SGDLS, CDR2 YYNGEE. The CDR3 contains 17 residues. V lost 4 bases and J 0 bases, leaving 17 bases between the germline ends. The CDR3 nucleotides read TGTGCCAGCAGCCCGCGGGGCGGGACCCACTCCTACAATGAGCAGTTCTTC. Its protein is CASSPRGGTHSYNEQFF. Full variable domain (remainder filled in from reference TRBV9 and TRBJ2-1): DSGVTQTPKHLITATGQRVTLRCSPRSGDLSVYWYQQSLDQGLQFLIQYYNGEERAKGNILERFSAQQFPDLHSELNLSSLELGDSALYFCASSPRGGTHSYNEQFFGPGTRLTVL.

The CDR3 here is CASSLTGAGNEKLFF. CDR3 sequence (DNA): TGTGCCAGCAGCCTTACAGGGGCGGGTAATGAAAAACTGTTTTTT. This chain uses TRBV7-9 with TRBJ1-4; 7 positions match TRBD1. Unmatched junction bases numbered 7, after V lost 5 bases and J lost 4 bases. The CDR3 length is 15 residues. Germline loops: CDR1 SEHNR, CDR2 FQNEAQ (reference sequence).